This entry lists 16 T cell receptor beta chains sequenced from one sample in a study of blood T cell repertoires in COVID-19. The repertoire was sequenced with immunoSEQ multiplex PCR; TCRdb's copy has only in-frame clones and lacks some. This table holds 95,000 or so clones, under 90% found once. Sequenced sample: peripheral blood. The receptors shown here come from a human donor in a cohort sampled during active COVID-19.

CDR3 sequence reads: CASRGQQNQPQHF. In DNA, the CDR3 is TGTGCCAGCAGGGGACAGCAAAATCAGCCCCAGCATTTT. V usage is TRBV12-3 or TRBV12-4 and J usage is TRBJ1-5, with 7 bases aligning to TRBD1. The CDR3 is made up of 13 amino acids. The V gene end was trimmed by 6 bases and the J gene end by 4 bases; junction bases not matched to a gene: 3.

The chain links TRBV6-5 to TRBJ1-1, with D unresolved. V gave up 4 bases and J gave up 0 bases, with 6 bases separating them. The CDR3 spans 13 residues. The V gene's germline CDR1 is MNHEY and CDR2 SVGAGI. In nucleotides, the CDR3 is TGTGCCAGCAGTTCACAAGTGAACACTGAAGCTTTCTTT. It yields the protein CASSSQVNTEAFF.

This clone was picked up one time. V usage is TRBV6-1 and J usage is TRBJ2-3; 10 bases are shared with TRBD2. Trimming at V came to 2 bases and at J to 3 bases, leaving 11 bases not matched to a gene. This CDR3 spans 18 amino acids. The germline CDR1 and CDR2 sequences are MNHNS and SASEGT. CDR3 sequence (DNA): TGTGCCAGCAGTGAAAGGGGAGGGGCTAGCGGGAGAACAGATACGCAGTATTTT. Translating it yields CASSERGGASGRTDTQYF.

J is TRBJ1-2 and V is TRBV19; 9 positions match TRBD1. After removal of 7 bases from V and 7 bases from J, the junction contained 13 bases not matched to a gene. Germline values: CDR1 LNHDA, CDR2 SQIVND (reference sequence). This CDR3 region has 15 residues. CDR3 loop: CASTGHRGQGSGYTF. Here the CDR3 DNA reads TGTGCCAGTACGGGCCACAGGGGGCAAGGGAGTGGCTACACCTTC.

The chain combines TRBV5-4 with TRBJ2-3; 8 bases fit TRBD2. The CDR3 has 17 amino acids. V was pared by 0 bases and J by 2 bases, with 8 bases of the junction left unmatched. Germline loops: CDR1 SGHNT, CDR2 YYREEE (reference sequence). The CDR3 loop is CASSLGGRGVLTDTQYF. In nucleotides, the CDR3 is TGTGCCAGCAGCTTGGGAGGGCGGGGGGTCCTCACAGATACGCAGTATTTT. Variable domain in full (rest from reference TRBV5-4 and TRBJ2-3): ETGVTQSPTHLIKTRGQQVTLRCSSQSGHNTVSWYQQALGQGPQFIFQYYREEENGRGNFPPRFSGLQFPNYSSELNVNALELDDSALYLCASSLGGRGVLTDTQYFGPGTRLTVL.

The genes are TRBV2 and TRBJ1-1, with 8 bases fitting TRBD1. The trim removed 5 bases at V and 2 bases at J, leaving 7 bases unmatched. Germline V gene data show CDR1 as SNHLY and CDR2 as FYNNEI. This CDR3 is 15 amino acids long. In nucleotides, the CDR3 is TGTGCCAGCAGTCAGTACAGGGGGTTTAACACTGAAGCTTTCTTT. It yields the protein CASSQYRGFNTEAFF.

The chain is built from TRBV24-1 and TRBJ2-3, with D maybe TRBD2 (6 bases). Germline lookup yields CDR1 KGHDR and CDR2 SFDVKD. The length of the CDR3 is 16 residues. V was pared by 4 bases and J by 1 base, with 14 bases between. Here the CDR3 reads CATSEAGPYGTDTQYF. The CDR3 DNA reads TGTGCCACCAGTGAGGCGGGACCGTATGGCACAGATACGCAGTATTTT.

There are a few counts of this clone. In DNA form, the CDR3 reads TGTGCCAGCAGCTTGGAACAACTACCCACTGAAGCTTTCTTT. Protein: CASSLEQLPTEAFF. This rearrangement joins TRBV5-5 to TRBJ1-1; D is ambiguous. Germline CDR1 and CDR2: SGHKS and YYEKEE (reference sequence). CDR3 length: 14 residues. Trimming removed 0 bases at V and 4 bases at J, with 10 bases between.

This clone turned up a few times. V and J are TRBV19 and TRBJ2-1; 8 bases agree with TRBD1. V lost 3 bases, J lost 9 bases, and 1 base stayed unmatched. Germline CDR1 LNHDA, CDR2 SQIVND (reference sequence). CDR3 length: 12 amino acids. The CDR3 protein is CASSIRGLEQFF. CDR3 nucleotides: TGTGCCAGTAGTATCAGGGGGCTTGAGCAGTTCTTC.

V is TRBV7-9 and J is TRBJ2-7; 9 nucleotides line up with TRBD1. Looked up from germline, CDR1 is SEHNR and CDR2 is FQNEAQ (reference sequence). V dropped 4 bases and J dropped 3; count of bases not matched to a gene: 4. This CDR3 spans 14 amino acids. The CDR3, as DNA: TGTGCCAGCAGCTCCCCGACAGGGGGCTACGAGCAGTACTTC. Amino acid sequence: CASSSPTGGYEQYF.

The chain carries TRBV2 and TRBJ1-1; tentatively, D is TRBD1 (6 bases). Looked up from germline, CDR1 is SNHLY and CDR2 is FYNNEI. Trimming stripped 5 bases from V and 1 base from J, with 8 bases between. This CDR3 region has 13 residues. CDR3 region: CASSFRGNTEAFF. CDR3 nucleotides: TGTGCCAGCAGTTTCAGGGGGAACACTGAAGCTTTCTTT.

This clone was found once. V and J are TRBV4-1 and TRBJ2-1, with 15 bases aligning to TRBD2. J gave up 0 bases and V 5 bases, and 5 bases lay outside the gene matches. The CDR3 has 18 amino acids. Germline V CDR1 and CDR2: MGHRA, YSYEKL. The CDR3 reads CASSSGLAGGLSYNEQFF. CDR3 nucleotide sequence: TGCGCCAGCAGCTCGGGACTAGCGGGAGGCCTCTCCTACAATGAGCAGTTCTTC.

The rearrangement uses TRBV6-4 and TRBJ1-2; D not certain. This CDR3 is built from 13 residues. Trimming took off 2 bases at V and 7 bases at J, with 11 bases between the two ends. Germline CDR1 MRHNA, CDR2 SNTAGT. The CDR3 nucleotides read TGTGCCAGCAGTGACGGAGGCCTGGGTGGCTACACCTTC. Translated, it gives CASSDGGLGGYTF.

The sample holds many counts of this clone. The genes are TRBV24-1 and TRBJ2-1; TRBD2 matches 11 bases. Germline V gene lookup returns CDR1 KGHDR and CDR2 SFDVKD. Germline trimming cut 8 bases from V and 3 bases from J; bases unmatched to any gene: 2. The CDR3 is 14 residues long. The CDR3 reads CATMLAGGYNEQFF. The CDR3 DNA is TGTGCCACCATGCTAGCGGGGGGCTACAATGAGCAGTTCTTC.

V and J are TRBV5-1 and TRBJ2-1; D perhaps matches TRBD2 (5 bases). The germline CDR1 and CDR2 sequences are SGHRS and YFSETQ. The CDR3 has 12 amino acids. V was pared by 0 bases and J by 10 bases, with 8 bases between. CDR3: CASSLEGREQFF. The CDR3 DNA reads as TGCGCCAGCAGCTTGGAAGGGAGAGAGCAGTTCTTC.

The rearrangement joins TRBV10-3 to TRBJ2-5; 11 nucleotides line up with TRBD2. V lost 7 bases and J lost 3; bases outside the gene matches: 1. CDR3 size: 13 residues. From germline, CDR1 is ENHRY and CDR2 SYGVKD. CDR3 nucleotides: TGTGCCATCAAACTAGCGGGGGAAGAGACCCAGTACTTC. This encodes CAIKLAGEETQYF.